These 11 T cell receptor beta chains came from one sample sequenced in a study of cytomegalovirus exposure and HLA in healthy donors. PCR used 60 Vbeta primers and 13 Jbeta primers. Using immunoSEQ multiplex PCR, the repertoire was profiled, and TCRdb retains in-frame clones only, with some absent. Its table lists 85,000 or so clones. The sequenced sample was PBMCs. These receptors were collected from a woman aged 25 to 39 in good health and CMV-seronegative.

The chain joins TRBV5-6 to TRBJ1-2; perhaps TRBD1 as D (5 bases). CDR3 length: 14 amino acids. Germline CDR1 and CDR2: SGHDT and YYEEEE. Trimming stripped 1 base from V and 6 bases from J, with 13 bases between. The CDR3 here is CASSLPGALHGYTF. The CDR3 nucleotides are TGTGCCAGCAGCTTGCCTGGGGCGCTCCATGGCTACACCTTC.

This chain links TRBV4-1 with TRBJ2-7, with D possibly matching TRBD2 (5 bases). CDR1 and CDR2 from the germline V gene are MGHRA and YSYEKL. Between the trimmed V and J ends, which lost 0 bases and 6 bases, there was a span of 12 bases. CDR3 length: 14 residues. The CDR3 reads CASSQEDFLSEQYF. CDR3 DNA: TGCGCCAGCAGCCAAGAGGACTTCCTTTCCGAGCAGTACTTC.

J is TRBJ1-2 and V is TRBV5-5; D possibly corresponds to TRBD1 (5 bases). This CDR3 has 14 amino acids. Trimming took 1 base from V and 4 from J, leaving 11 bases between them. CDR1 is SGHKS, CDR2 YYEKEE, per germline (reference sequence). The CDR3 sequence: CASSLSGSTYGYTF. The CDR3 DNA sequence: TGTGCCAGCAGCTTGTCAGGGTCTACCTATGGCTACACCTTC.

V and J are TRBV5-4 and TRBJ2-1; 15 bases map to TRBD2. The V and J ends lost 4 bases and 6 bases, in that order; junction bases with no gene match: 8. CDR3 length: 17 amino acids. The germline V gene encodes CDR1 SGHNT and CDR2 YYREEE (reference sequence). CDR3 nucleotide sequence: TGTGCCAGCAGCCTCGGACTAGCGGGAGGGTGGAGCAATGAGCAGTTCTTC. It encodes CASSLGLAGGWSNEQFF.

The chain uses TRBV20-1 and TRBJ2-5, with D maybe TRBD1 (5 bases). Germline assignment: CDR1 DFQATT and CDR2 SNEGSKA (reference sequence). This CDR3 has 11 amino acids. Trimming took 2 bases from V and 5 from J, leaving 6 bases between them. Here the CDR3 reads CSARKGETQYF. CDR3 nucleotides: TGCAGTGCTAGAAAGGGGGAGACCCAGTACTTC.

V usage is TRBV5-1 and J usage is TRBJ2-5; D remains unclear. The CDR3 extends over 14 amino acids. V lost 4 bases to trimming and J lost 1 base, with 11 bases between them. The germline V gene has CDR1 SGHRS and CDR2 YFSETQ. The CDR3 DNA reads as TGCGCCAGCAGCCTGAGCTCCGCCCAAGAGACCCAGTACTTC. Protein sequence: CASSLSSAQETQYF. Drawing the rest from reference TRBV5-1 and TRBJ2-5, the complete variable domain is KAGVTQTPRYLIKTRGQQVTLSCSPISGHRSVSWYQQTPGQGLQFLFEYFSETQRNKGNFPGRFSGRQFSNSRSEMNVSTLELGDSALYLCASSLSSAQETQYFGPGTRLLVL.

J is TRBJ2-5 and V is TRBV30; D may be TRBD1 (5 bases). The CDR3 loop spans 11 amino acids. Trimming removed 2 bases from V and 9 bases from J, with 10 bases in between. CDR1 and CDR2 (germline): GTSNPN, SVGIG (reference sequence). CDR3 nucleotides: TGTGCCTGGAGTCAAAGGGGCTCCCAGTACTTC. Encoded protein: CAWSQRGSQYF. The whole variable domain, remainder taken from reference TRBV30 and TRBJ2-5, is SQTIHQWPATLVQPVGSPLSLECTVEGTSNPNLYWYRQAAGRGLQLLFYSVGIGQISSEVPQNLSASRPQDRQFILSSKKLLLSDSGFYLCAWSQRGSQYFGPGTRLLVL.

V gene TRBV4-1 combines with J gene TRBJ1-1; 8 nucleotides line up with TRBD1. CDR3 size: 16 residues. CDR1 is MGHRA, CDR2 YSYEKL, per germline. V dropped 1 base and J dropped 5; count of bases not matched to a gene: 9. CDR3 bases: TGCGCCAGCAGCCAAGCGGACAGGGAATTGAGGACTGAAGCTTTCTTT. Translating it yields CASSQADRELRTEAFF.

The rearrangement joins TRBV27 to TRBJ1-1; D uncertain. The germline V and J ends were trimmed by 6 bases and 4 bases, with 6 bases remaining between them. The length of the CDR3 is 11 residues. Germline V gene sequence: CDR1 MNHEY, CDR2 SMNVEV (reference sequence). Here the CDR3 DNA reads TGTGCCAGCAGCCGGGGCACTGAAGCTTTCTTT. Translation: CASSRGTEAFF.

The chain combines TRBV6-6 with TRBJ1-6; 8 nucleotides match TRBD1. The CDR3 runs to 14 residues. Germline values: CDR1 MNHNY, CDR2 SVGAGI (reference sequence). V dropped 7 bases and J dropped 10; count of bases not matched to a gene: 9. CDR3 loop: CASTDRGTGSPLHF. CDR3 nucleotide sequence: TGTGCCAGCACTGACAGGGGAACGGGATCACCCCTCCACTTT.

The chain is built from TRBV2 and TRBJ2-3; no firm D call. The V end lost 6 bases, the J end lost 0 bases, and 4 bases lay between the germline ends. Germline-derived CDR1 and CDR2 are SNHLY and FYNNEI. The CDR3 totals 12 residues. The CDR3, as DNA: TGTGCCAGCAGCCCTAGCACAGATACGCAGTATTTT. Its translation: CASSPSTDTQYF.